Following are 4 T cell receptor beta chains from one sample sequenced in a study of CD8+CD57+ T cells in acquired aplastic anemia. All sequencing subjects had displayed CD8+CD57+ cell expansion on flow cytometry. Profiling of TCR beta VDJ combinations and CDR3 sequences used genomic DNA as template. TCRdb analysed the reads with MiXCR anew, one entry per CDR3 protein. The sample carries just over 200,000 distinct CDR3 sequences, 60% to 80% recorded once. Sequenced input: sorted CD4+, CD8+, or CD8+CD57+ T cells (not recorded which) from PBMCs. The origin of the receptors is a human donor with aplastic anemia.

The chain carries TRBV15 and TRBJ2-7; 8 nucleotides line up with TRBD1. V was clipped by 3 bases and J by 1 base; unmatched bases: 5. The CDR3 length is 15 residues. Germline V gene data show CDR1 as LNHNV and CDR2 as YYDKDF (reference sequence). The CDR3: CATSSSRDRSYEQYF. CDR3 DNA sequence: TGTGCCACCAGCAGCTCCCGGGACAGGTCCTACGAGCAGTACTTC.

The V call is TRBV29-1, the J call TRBJ2-7; D possibly matches TRBD1 or TRBD2 (5 bases each). This CDR3 is 12 amino acids long. Germline V gene data show CDR1 as SQVTM and CDR2 as ANQGSEA. Trimming took 4 bases from V and 2 from J, leaving 9 bases between them. CDR3: CSVVKGPYEQYF. The CDR3 DNA sequence: TGCAGCGTTGTAAAGGGACCCTACGAGCAGTACTTC.

The rearrangement joins TRBV20-1 to TRBJ2-7, with D maybe TRBD1 (7 bases). V was shortened by 5 bases and J by 7 bases, with 24 bases between the two germline ends. The CDR3 has 15 amino acids. Germline CDR1 reads DFQATT; CDR2 reads SNEGSKA (reference sequence). The CDR3: CSAPVRETGRREQYF. The CDR3 DNA sequence: TGCAGTGCTCCTGTTCGCGAGACAGGGAGGAGGGAGCAGTACTTC.

V and J are TRBV20-1 and TRBJ1-3; no firm D call. This CDR3 comprises 13 residues. The V gene's germline CDR1 is DFQATT and CDR2 SNEGSKA (reference sequence). Trimming left V 3 bases short and J 0 bases short, with 6 bases between. The CDR3 coding sequence is TGCAGTGCTAGGGTGATCTCTGGAAACACCATATATTTT. It encodes CSARVISGNTIYF.